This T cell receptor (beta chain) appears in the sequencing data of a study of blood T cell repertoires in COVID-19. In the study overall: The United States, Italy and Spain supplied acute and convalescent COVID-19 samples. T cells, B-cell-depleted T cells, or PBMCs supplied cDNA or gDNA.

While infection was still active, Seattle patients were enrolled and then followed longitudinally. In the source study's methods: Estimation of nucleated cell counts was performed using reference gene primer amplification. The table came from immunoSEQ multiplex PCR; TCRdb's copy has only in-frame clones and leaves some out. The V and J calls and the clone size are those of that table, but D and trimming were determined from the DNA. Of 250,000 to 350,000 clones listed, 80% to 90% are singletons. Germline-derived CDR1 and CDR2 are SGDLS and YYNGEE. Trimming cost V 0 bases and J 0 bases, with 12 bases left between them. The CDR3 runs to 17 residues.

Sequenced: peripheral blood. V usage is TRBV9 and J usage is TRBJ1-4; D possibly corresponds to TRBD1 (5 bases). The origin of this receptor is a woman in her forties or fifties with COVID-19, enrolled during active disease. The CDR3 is CASSVAGGGATNEKLFF. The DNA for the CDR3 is TGTGCCAGCAGCGTAGCTGGGGGAGGGGCAACTAATGAAAAACTGTTTTTT. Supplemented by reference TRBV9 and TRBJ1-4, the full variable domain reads DSGVTQTPKHLITATGQRVTLRCSPRSGDLSVYWYQQSLDQGLQFLIQYYNGEERAKGNILERFSAQQFPDLHSELNLSSLELGDSALYFCASSVAGGGATNEKLFFGSGTQLSVL.